What follows is one TCR beta chain and its context. Its antigen is undetermined. These data originate in a study of cytomegalovirus exposure and HLA in healthy donors. Findings of the study overall: By a later analysis, the bulk of CMV-associated TCR beta chains appeared HLA-restricted. Earlier analysis yielded a pattern in which most TCR beta V segments were productive about 90% or about 30% of the time. Cytomegalovirus association was assigned to approximately 160 TCR beta chains.

This CDR3 comprises 16 residues. Trimming shortened V by 4 bases and J by 5 bases, and 19 bases separated the two germline ends. Germline CDR1 is SGHNT and CDR2 is YYREEE (reference sequence). PCR employed 60 Vbeta and 13 Jbeta primers. Profiled with immunoSEQ multiplex PCR; TCRdb holds only in-frame clones, not every one. Among about 130,000 clones listed, less than 80% were seen once. This TCR came from a man aged 25 to 40 in good health and CMV-seronegative. The gene calls are TRBV5-4 and TRBJ2-1; TRBD1 might be the D (6 bases). Sequenced input: PBMCs. CDR3 protein: CASSRIQGLIHNEQFF. In DNA, the CDR3 is TGTGCCAGCAGCCGTATACAGGGTCTAATACACAATGAGCAGTTCTTC.